The T cell receptor beta chain described here comes from a study of Graves' ophthalmopathy and Graves' hyperthyroidism. Study overall: The study drew peripheral blood at initial diagnosis, before any treatment.

The V gene's germline CDR1 is SNHLY and CDR2 FYNNEI. This CDR3 is built from 15 residues. Trimming took 8 bases from V and 2 from J, leaving 16 bases between them. The authors amplified TCR beta CDR3 regions, and they did so from RNA transcripts for repertoire sequencing. HTBI-primed RT-PCR formed the first round, and a multiplex PCR formed the second. TCRdb fed the multiplex PCR reads into MiXCR, producing one record per CDR3 protein. Of some 47,000 distinct CDR3 sequences in the sample, around half were seen once. This clonotype was found many times. 7.5 to 10 ml of fresh blood yielded the PBMCs by density gradient.

The TCR sequence derives from an adult man with Graves' ophthalmopathy. The sample taken for sequencing was peripheral blood. The chain links TRBV2 to TRBJ1-3; weak D call: TRBD1 (5 bases). The CDR3 is CASLIGVGAGNTIYF. The CDR3 DNA reads TGTGCCAGCCTCATAGGTGTGGGGGCTGGAAACACCATATATTTT.